This T cell receptor (beta chain) was recorded in a study of blood T cell repertoires in COVID-19. Study information: PBMCs, B-cell-depleted T cells, or T cells were the source of the cDNA or gDNA that made up the material.

Germline V gene sequence: CDR1 KGHSH, CDR2 LQKENI. The CDR3 length is 14 residues. V was pared by 3 bases and J by 6 bases, with 0 bases of the junction left unmatched. Original processing notes: Estimated nucleated cell counts came from reference gene primer amplification. Clones were read by immunoSEQ multiplex PCR, and TCRdb kept only the in-frame ones, dropping some. D and trimming come from the DNA, and the V and J calls and clone size come from that table. The table lists about 240,000 clones, around 85% of them singletons. This clonotype was obtained from a woman of 80 years or more with acute or convalescent COVID-19. Sequencing used peripheral blood. The chain joins TRBV18 to TRBJ2-2, with 11 bases matching TRBD1. The CDR3 region has the DNA TGTGCCAGCTCACCGGGACAGGGGGCCGGGGAGCTGTTTTTT. Protein product: CASSPGQGAGELFF. Complete variable domain (other parts from reference TRBV18 and TRBJ2-2): NAGVMQNPRHLVRRRGQEARLRCSPMKGHSHVYWYRQLPEEGLKFMVYLQKENIIDESGMPKERFSAEFPKEGPSILRIQQVVRGDSAAYFCASSPGQGAGELFFGEGSRLTVL.